This record covers a single T cell receptor beta chain. Its antigen is unidentified. The sample belongs to a study of T cell responses to AZD1222 COVID-19 vaccine. Whole-study findings and limits: Seropositive status at baseline applied to only a handful of AZD1222 recipients.

The V gene's germline CDR1 is MNHEY and CDR2 SMNVEV (reference sequence). V was trimmed by 6 bases and J by 4 bases, leaving 15 bases between them. The CDR3 covers 14 residues. Using immunoSEQ multiplex PCR, the repertoire was profiled, and TCRdb retains in-frame clones only, with some absent. This table holds around 190,000 clones, almost 95% found once. The V gene is TRBV27, the J gene TRBJ1-2; a weak D match, TRBD1 (5 bases). The receptor was derived from an adult in good health. Sequences were derived from peripheral blood, sampled on day 0 of AZD1222 vaccination. The CDR3 DNA reads TGTGCCAGCAGATCGGGAGGGGACCTCTATGGCTACACCTTC. Translation gives CASRSGGDLYGYTF.